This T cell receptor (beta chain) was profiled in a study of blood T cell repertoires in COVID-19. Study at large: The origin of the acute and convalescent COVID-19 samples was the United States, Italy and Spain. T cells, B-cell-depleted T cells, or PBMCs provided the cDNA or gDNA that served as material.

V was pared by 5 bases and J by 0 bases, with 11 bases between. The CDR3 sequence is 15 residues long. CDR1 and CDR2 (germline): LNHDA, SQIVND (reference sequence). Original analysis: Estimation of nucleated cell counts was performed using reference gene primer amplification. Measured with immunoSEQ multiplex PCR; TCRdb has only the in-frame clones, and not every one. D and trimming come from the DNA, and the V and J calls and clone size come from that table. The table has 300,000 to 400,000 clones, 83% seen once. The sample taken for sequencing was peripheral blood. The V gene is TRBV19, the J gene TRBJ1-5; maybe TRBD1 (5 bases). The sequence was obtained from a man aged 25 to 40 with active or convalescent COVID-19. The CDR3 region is CASSFRQFSNQPQHF. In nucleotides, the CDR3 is TGTGCCAGTAGTTTCCGACAGTTTAGCAATCAGCCCCAGCATTTT.